The 23 T cell receptor beta chains listed next were all sequenced from one sample in a study of blood T cell repertoires in COVID-19 (dated by TCRdb to about 2020). Libraries were made using the immunoSEQ multiplex PCR assay. This is the immuneACCESS table as TCRdb keeps it, with only in-frame sequences that have V and J called. A part of the clones is gone; compared with another copy, unresolved V genes explain less than half, and the rest is unexplained. The sample table shows 170,000 or so clones, and about 86% are seen once. The ten largest clones represent more than 7.5% of the sample. Sequencing was performed on peripheral blood. These receptors all come from a man aged 45-65 years with active or convalescent COVID-19.

This chain connects TRBV19 to TRBJ1-5; tentatively, D is TRBD1 (6 bases). The CDR3 sequence is 15 residues long. The V and J ends lost 7 bases and 3 bases respectively, with 16 bases between them. Germline V gives CDR1 LNHDA, CDR2 SQIVND (reference sequence). The CDR3 DNA follows: TGTGCCAGTACCGAAGCAGGGGCCCTCAATCAGCCCCAGCATTTT. This sequence encodes CASTEAGALNQPQHF.

The chain carries TRBV5-1 and TRBJ1-1, with D tentatively TRBD1 (5 bases). The V end lost 4 bases, the J end lost 7 bases, and 17 bases lay between the germline ends. The germline V gene encodes CDR1 SGHRS and CDR2 YFSETQ. The CDR3 sequence is 14 residues long. CDR3 in amino acids: CASSLSGSSVEAFF. The CDR3 region has the DNA TGCGCCAGCAGCCTTTCAGGGTCATCCGTTGAAGCTTTCTTT.

This clone appeared once. This chain joins TRBV18 and TRBJ2-7; a possible D gene is TRBD1 (6 bases). Germline-derived CDR1 and CDR2 are KGHSH and LQKENI. Trimming shortened V by 6 bases and J by 1 base, and 13 bases separated the two germline ends. This CDR3 spans 14 amino acids. As DNA, the CDR3 is TGTGCCAGCTCTCCCGGCAGGGGTTCCTACGAGCAGTACTTC. This encodes CASSPGRGSYEQYF.

This clone has only one observation. Mismatch with germline at one junction end may stem from a read error. The chain has TRBV7-3 and TRBJ1-2; 7 nucleotides match TRBD1. Germline CDR1 is SGHTA and CDR2 is FQGTGA. The CDR3 has 13 amino acids. This chain's CDR3 is CASSSQGQDLLAF. CDR3 sequence (DNA): TGTGCCAGCAGCTCCCAAGGACAGGACCTACTCGCCTTC.

In its sample, this clone was seen once. The chain is built from TRBV7-3 and TRBJ1-1; 9 nucleotides line up with TRBD1. Germline CDR1 SGHTA, CDR2 FQGTGA. The CDR3 extends over 13 amino acids. Trimming at V came to 2 bases and at J to 8 bases, leaving 3 bases not matched to a gene. The CDR3: CASSLLGQGEAFF. CDR3 nucleotide sequence: TGTGCCAGCAGCTTACTGGGACAGGGAGAAGCTTTCTTT.

The chain recombines TRBV6-2 or TRBV6-3 with TRBJ2-1; 10 bases are shared with TRBD1. The germline V gene encodes CDR1 MNHEY and CDR2 SVGEGT. The ends lost 4 bases at V and 7 bases at J; junction bases unmatched: 19. This CDR3 comprises 19 residues. The CDR3 coding sequence is TGTGCCAGCAGTTTCACCACTCCCCGTGAGGGACAGGGGATAAATGAGCAGTTCTTC. It encodes CASSFTTPREGQGINEQFF.

This chain connects TRBV19 to TRBJ1-2; D possibly corresponds to TRBD1 (6 bases). The germline V gene encodes CDR1 LNHDA and CDR2 SQIVND (reference sequence). Trimming took off 3 bases at V and 6 bases at J, with 20 bases between the two ends. The CDR3 has 16 residues. The CDR3 nucleotides read TGTGCCAGTAGTATGGCAGGGGAGTGGCAATGGAATGGCTACACCTTC. The encoded protein is CASSMAGEWQWNGYTF.

This chain uses TRBV5-1 with TRBJ2-1; 8 bases fit TRBD1. There are 14 residues in the CDR3. V shed 4 bases, J shed 5 bases, and the junction held 5 bases outside the gene matches. CDR1 and CDR2 from the germline V gene are SGHRS and YFSETQ. CDR3 amino acids: CASSIGTGDNEQFF. CDR3 bases: TGCGCCAGCAGCATAGGGACAGGCGACAATGAGCAGTTCTTC.

The chain couples TRBV14 to TRBJ2-7; no firm D call. The germline V and J ends were trimmed by 0 bases and 5 bases, with 11 bases remaining between them. The CDR3 spans 14 residues. Germline CDR1 reads SGHDN; CDR2 reads FVKESK. CDR3 coding DNA: TGTGCCAGCAGCCAAGAACCTCTCGAGGACGAGCAGTACTTC. Translating gives CASSQEPLEDEQYF.

In regard to this clone: This CDR3 is also generated by other DNA sequences in the sample. This chain joins TRBV27 and TRBJ2-7; 13 nucleotides line up with TRBD2. Trimming took 5 bases from V and 3 from J; bases not matched to a gene: 4. The length of the CDR3 is 15 residues. Germline CDR1 is MNHEY and CDR2 is SMNVEV (reference sequence). The CDR3 DNA reads TGTGCCAGCAGTCCAGGACTAGCGGGAGTCTACGAGCAGTACTTC. This codes for CASSPGLAGVYEQYF.

A few counts support this clone. The chain employs TRBV10-2 and TRBJ2-1, with TRBD2 identical over 8 bases. This CDR3 is built from 20 residues. Unmatched junction bases numbered 13, after V lost 0 bases and J lost 0 bases. Per germline, CDR1 WSHSY and CDR2 SAAADI. The CDR3 region is CASSESSGGASGYSYNEQFF. In DNA form, the CDR3 reads TGCGCCAGCAGTGAGTCGTCGGGAGGGGCTAGCGGATACTCCTACAATGAGCAGTTCTTC.

This clone was seen a few times. This chain uses TRBV6-5 with TRBJ2-7; D is perhaps TRBD1 (6 bases). V shed 6 bases and J shed 5 bases, with 11 bases lying between them. The germline gives CDR1 MNHEY, CDR2 SVGAGI. The length of the CDR3 is 12 residues. The CDR3 DNA reads TGTGCCAGCAGCCCAGGGGTGGACGAGCAGTACTTC. Translated, it gives CASSPGVDEQYF.

The V call is TRBV6-1, the J call TRBJ2-1; the D is unclear. Germline loops: CDR1 MNHNS, CDR2 SASEGT. Deletions cut 2 bases from V and 11 bases from J, with 10 bases between. The CDR3 has 12 amino acids. The CDR3 DNA reads TGTGCCAGCAGTGAAAGGTCGGGTCAGCAGTTCTTC. The encoded protein is CASSERSGQQFF.

The V and J genes are TRBV19 and TRBJ1-5; weak D call: TRBD1 (5 bases). This CDR3 spans 14 amino acids. Germline V gene sequence: CDR1 LNHDA, CDR2 SQIVND (reference sequence). Trimming pared 10 bases from V and 3 bases from J, leaving 16 bases between. The CDR3 here is CATNLGGVNQPQHF. The CDR3 DNA follows: TGTGCCACCAACCTGGGAGGGGTCAATCAGCCCCAGCATTTT.

The chain is built from TRBV16 and TRBJ1-5, with D possibly TRBD1 on 5 matching bases. The V end lost 1 base, the J end lost 7 bases, and 11 bases lay between the germline ends. Germline CDR1 KGHSY, CDR2 FQNENV. The CDR3 has 14 amino acids. This CDR3 is CASSQLGVSQPQHF. Written as DNA, the CDR3 is TGTGCCAGCAGCCAATTAGGGGTAAGCCAGCCCCAGCATTTT.

This rearrangement joins TRBV24-1 to TRBJ1-4, with D tentatively TRBD1 (6 bases). The CDR3 runs 19 residues. The germline V and J ends were trimmed by 8 bases and 3 bases, with 27 bases remaining between them. Germline V gene data show CDR1 as KGHDR and CDR2 as SFDVKD. This chain's CDR3 is CATNKLKQGENVSNEKLFF. The CDR3, as DNA: TGTGCCACCAATAAACTAAAACAGGGAGAAAACGTTTCTAATGAAAAACTGTTTTTT.

V and J are TRBV9 and TRBJ2-5; TRBD2 matches 9 bases. The CDR3 has 19 residues. The V segment lost 0 bases and the J segment 0 bases; nucleotides outside the gene matches: 12. Germline V gene lookup returns CDR1 SGDLS and CDR2 YYNGEE. This chain's CDR3 is CASSVATSSGTINQETQYF. For the CDR3, the DNA is TGTGCCAGCAGCGTAGCTACGTCTAGCGGGACCATAAACCAAGAGACCCAGTACTTC.

The CDR3 DNA sequence: TGCGCCAGCAGCTTGAGGTTCCCGGGACAGGGGGTGACAAATGAAAAACTGTTTTTT. Encoded protein: CASSLRFPGQGVTNEKLFF. The gene calls are TRBV5-1 and TRBJ1-4; 11 nucleotides align to TRBD1. The CDR3 length is 19 residues. Unmatched junction bases numbered 13, after V lost 1 base and J lost 5 bases. Germline V CDR1 and CDR2: SGHRS, YFSETQ.

V gene TRBV30 combines with J gene TRBJ2-7, with TRBD1 identical over 8 bases. CDR1 is GTSNPN and CDR2 is SVGIG in the germline V gene (reference sequence). With V trimmed by 3 bases and J by 4 bases, 8 bases remained unmatched. CDR3 length equals 14 residues. The CDR3 sequence: CAWRGQGAFYEQYF. The CDR3 DNA sequence: TGTGCCTGGAGAGGTCAGGGGGCTTTTTACGAGCAGTACTTC.

J is TRBJ2-2 and V is TRBV25-1; 9 bases agree with TRBD1. The CDR3 runs to 17 residues. The germline V gene encodes CDR1 MGHDK and CDR2 SYGVNS. With 6 bases clipped from V and 6 bases from J, the junction kept 14 bases outside the gene matches. The CDR3 loop is CASSDARGQGRSGELFF. In nucleotides, the CDR3 is TGTGCCAGCAGCGACGCGAGGGGACAGGGAAGATCCGGGGAGCTGTTTTTT.

The rearrangement links TRBV15 to TRBJ1-1; D is unclear. The CDR3 extends over 13 amino acids. The V gene lost 0 bases and the J gene lost 7 bases, with 9 bases spanning the gap. Germline CDR1 and CDR2: LNHNV and YYDKDF (reference sequence). The CDR3 here is CATSREYVYEAFF. The DNA for the CDR3 is TGTGCCACCAGCAGAGAATATGTTTATGAAGCTTTCTTT.

The V and J genes are TRBV19 and TRBJ2-7; a possible D gene is TRBD2 (5 bases). With 3 bases removed from V and 7 bases from J, the gap between germline ends came to 10 bases. Germline values: CDR1 LNHDA, CDR2 SQIVND (reference sequence). The CDR3 is 12 residues long. DNA for the CDR3: TGTGCCAGTAGTATTATCGGGGAGGAGCAGTACTTC. Residues: CASSIIGEEQYF. The full variable domain, with the rest looked up from reference TRBV19 and TRBJ2-7, is DGGITQSPKYLFRKEGQNVTLSCEQNLNHDAMYWYRQDPGQGLRLIYYSQIVNDFQKGDIAEGYSVSREKKESFPLTVTSAQKNPTAFYLCASSIIGEEQYFGPGTRLTVT.

The chain carries TRBV5-4 and TRBJ2-1; the match to TRBD1 covers 11 bases. The V segment lost 0 bases and the J segment 8 bases; nucleotides outside the gene matches: 4. There are 15 residues in the CDR3. The germline gives CDR1 SGHNT, CDR2 YYREEE (reference sequence). The CDR3 DNA is TGTGCCAGCAGCTTGGATGGGACAGGGGGGCATGAGCAGTTCTTC. Encoded protein: CASSLDGTGGHEQFF.